This T cell receptor beta chain is from a study of shared clonotypes between healthy human individuals. Whole-study results and caveats: Sharing of clonotypes among donors was expected to vary with sequencing depth. Blood alone was sampled, and tissue repertoires likely differ. Naive CD4 clonotypes overlapped across several donors at around 4.8%.

Naivety among CD8 cells was defined by CD45RO negativity and positive CCR7 selection, thereby excluding terminally differentiated effector memory CD45RA+ cells. Genomic DNA (from each subset) was split evenly across several immunoSEQ plates. Assay: immunoSEQ multiplex PCR; the TCRdb copy retains only in-frame clones and omits some. The sample includes about 2 million clones, about 94% of them seen just once. Points on this clone: Its antigen is not identified.

Germline values: CDR1 MNHNS, CDR2 SASEGT. V was cut by 0 bases and J by 0 bases, with 12 bases left in between. The CDR3 runs to 16 residues. This sequence joins TRBV6-1 and TRBJ2-7; D is unresolved. This TCR was sampled from a man in his late teens or twenties in good health. Sequenced input: naive CD8+ T cells sorted from blood. This CDR3 is CASSEAVRGSSYEQYF. CDR3 sequence (DNA): TGTGCCAGCAGTGAAGCTGTCCGCGGTAGCTCCTACGAGCAGTACTTC.